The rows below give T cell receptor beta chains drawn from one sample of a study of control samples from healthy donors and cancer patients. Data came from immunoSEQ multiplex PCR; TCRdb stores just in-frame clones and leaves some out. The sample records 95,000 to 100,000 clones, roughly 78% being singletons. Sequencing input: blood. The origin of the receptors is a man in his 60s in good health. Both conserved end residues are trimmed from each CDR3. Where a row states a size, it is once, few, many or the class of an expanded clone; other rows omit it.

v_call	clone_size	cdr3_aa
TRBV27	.	ASSLYGVLDQETQY
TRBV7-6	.	ASSLVGLAGPELD
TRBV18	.	ASSPGTSGTSYEQY
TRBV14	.	ASSRYRGQYEQY
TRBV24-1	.	ATMGRNNEQF
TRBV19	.	ASSGVPSSISYNEQF
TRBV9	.	ASSGGVAEETQY
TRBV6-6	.	ASRRTANTGELF
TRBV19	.	ASSPLTGTRVAQH
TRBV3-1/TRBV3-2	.	ASSLAGGRGTDTQY
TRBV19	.	ASSIGAVSLSGNTIY
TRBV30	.	AWSVGGEQY
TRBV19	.	ATRDSHYNEQF
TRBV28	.	ASSGSGTPLGQPQH
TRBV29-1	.	SVTGGTYNEQF
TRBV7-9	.	ASTTSTGRNEQF
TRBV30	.	AWSVHRQGTEKLF
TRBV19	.	ASSIGSTAPAYGYT
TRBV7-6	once	ASSPTSASYNEQF
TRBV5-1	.	ASSLELAGGPYETQY